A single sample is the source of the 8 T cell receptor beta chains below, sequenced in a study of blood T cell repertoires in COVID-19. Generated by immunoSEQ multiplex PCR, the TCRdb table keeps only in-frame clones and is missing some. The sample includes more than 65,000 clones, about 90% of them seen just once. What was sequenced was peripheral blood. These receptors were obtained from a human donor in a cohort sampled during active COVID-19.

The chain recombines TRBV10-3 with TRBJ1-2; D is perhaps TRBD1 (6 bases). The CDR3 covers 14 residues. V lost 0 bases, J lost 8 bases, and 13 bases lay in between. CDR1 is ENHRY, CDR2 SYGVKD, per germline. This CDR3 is CAISESRAGAGYTF. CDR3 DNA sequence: TGTGCCATCAGTGAGTCGAGGGCAGGGGCAGGCTACACCTTC.

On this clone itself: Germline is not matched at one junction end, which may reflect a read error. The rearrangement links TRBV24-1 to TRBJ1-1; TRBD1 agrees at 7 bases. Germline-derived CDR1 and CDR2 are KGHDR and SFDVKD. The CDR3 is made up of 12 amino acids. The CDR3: CATSDYTGTAFF. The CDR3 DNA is TGTGCCACCAGTGATTACACCGGGACAGCCTTTTTT.

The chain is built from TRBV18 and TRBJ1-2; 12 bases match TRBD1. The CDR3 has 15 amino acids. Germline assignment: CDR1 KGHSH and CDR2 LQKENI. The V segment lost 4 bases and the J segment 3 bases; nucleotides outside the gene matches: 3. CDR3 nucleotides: TGTGCCAGCTCACTCGGGACAGGGGGCGACTATGGCTACACCTTC. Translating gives CASSLGTGGDYGYTF. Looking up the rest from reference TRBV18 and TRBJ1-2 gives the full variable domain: NAGVMQNPRHLVRRRGQEARLRCSPMKGHSHVYWYRQLPEEGLKFMVYLQKENIIDESGMPKERFSAEFPKEGPSILRIQQVVRGDSAAYFCASSLGTGGDYGYTFGSGTRLTVV.

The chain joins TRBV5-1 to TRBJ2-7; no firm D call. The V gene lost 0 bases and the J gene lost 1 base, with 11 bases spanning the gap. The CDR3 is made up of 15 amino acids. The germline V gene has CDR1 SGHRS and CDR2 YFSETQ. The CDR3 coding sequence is TGCGCCAGCAGCTTGGATGGCATTTGGTCCTACGAGCAGTACTTC. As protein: CASSLDGIWSYEQYF. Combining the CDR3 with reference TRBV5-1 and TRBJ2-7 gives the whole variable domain KAGVTQTPRYLIKTRGQQVTLSCSPISGHRSVSWYQQTPGQGLQFLFEYFSETQRNKGNFPGRFSGRQFSNSRSEMNVSTLELGDSALYLCASSLDGIWSYEQYFGPGTRLTVT.

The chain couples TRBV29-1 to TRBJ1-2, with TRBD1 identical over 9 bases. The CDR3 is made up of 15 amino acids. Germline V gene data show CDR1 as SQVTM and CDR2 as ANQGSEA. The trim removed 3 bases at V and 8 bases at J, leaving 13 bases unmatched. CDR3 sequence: CSVEDLLQGARGYTF. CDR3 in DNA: TGCAGCGTTGAGGATCTCTTACAGGGGGCGCGGGGCTACACCTTC.

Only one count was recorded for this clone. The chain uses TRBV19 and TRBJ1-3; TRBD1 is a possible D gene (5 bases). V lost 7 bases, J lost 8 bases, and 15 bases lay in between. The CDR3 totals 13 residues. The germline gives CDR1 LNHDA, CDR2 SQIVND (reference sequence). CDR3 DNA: TGTGCCAGTACCCAAGGACGGGGGTACACCATATATTTT. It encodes CASTQGRGYTIYF.

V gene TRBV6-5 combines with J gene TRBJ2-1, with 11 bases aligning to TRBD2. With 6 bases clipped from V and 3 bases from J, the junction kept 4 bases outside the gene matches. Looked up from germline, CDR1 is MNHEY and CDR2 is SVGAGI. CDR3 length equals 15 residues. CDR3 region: CASSTLAGGYNEQFF. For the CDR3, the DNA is TGTGCCAGCAGCACCCTAGCGGGGGGCTACAATGAGCAGTTCTTC.

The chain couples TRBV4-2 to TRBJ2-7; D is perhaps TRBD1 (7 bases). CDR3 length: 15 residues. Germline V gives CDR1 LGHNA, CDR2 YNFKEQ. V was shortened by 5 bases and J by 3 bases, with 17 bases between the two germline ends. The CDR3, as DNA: TGTGCCAGCAGCAACAAAGCAGGGGGGAACTACGAGCAGTACTTC. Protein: CASSNKAGGNYEQYF.